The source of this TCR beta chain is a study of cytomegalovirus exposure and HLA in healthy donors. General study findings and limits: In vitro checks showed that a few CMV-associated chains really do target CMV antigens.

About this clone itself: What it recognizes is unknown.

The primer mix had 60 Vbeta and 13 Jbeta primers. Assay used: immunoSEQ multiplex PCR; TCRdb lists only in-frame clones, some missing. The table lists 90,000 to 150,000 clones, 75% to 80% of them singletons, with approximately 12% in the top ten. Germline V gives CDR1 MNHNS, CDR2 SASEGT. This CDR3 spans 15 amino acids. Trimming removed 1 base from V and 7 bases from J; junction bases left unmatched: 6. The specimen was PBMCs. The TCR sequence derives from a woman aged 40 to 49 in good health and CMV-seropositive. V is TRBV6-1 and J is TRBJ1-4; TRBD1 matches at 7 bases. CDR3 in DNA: TGTGCCAGCAGTGAAGAGATAAGGGGGCCTGAAAAACTGTTTTTT. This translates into CASSEEIRGPEKLFF.